Presented here are 10 T cell receptor beta chains from one specimen sequenced in a study of CD8 T cell repertoires and HIV-1 epitope variants. Their antigen targets remain unknown. Here immunoSEQ multiplex PCR was the method, and the copy in TCRdb shows in-frame clones only, minus some. The sample records under 6,000 clones, around 65% being singletons. The sample consisted of cultured CD8+ T cells derived from PBMCs. The receptors derive from a male donor with HIV.

The chain joins TRBV2 to TRBJ2-5; D gene unclear. This CDR3 region has 14 residues. The V end lost 2 bases, the J end lost 3 bases, and 10 bases lay between the germline ends. Germline V CDR1 and CDR2: SNHLY, FYNNEI. CDR3 nucleotide sequence: TGTGCCAGCAGTGAATACAGCGAAGAAGAGACCCAGTACTTC. It translates to CASSEYSEEETQYF.

This rearrangement joins TRBV7-6 to TRBJ1-1, with 11 bases aligning to TRBD1. The CDR3 consists of 18 residues. Germline loops: CDR1 SGHVS, CDR2 FNYEAQ. With 5 bases clipped from V and 7 bases from J, the junction kept 18 bases outside the gene matches. Here the CDR3 DNA reads TGTGCCAGCAGCAACTTAAATGGGGACAGGGGGTCGGGATATGAAGCTTTCTTT. Translated, it gives CASSNLNGDRGSGYEAFF.

A single count supports this clone. DNA for the CDR3: TGTGCCACCAGCAGAGTGATTGGCAGGGACCCTGAAGCTTTCTTT. It yields the protein CATSRVIGRDPEAFF. The chain employs TRBV15 and TRBJ1-1; tentative D call: TRBD1 (5 bases). This CDR3 is built from 15 residues. Germline CDR1 and CDR2: LNHNV and YYDKDF (reference sequence). Trimming left V 1 base short and J 6 bases short, with 15 bases between.

V is TRBV7-6 and J is TRBJ2-5; TRBD2 is a possible D gene (6 bases). Trimming left V 2 bases short and J 2 bases short, with 12 bases between. The CDR3 spans 15 residues. Per germline, CDR1 SGHVS and CDR2 FNYEAQ. The DNA for the CDR3 is TGTGCCAGCAGCTTAAGACGGGACTGGCAAGAGACCCAGTACTTC. Residues: CASSLRRDWQETQYF.

The chain links TRBV27 to TRBJ2-7, with D possibly matching TRBD2 (5 bases). Germline assignment: CDR1 MNHEY and CDR2 SMNVEV (reference sequence). CDR3 length: 12 amino acids. Trimming removed 6 bases at V and 3 bases at J, with 9 bases between. CDR3 bases: TGTGCCAGCAGCCAAGAGGGCTACGAGCAGTACTTC. It yields the protein CASSQEGYEQYF.

The V gene is TRBV7-3, the J gene TRBJ2-3; 8 bases are a match to TRBD1. The CDR3 has 15 residues. V shed 5 bases and J 2 bases; nucleotides not matched to a gene: 6. Germline CDR1 SGHTA, CDR2 FQGTGA. As DNA, the CDR3 is TGTGCCAGCAGCCCAGGACAGGGCAACACAGATACGCAGTATTTT. This gives the protein CASSPGQGNTDTQYF.

This clone was counted only a few times. The chain uses TRBV5-6 and TRBJ2-7; D is perhaps TRBD1 (5 bases). Germline CDR1 and CDR2: SGHDT and YYEEEE. The CDR3 loop spans 16 amino acids. V lost 4 bases, J lost 2 bases, and 19 bases lay in between. The CDR3 coding sequence is TGTGCCAGCAGCCACACAGTGGGGCAGTTAACCTACGAGCAGTACTTC. The encoded protein is CASSHTVGQLTYEQYF.

This clone appeared a few times. As DNA, the CDR3 is TGTGCCAGCAGTACAGCGGGGGGCTTCTCCTACGAGCAGTACTTC. It codes for CASSTAGGFSYEQYF. The chain has TRBV5-5 and TRBJ2-7; 9 nucleotides match TRBD2. V lost 5 bases and J lost 0; bases outside the gene matches: 6. Germline V lookup: CDR1 SGHKS, CDR2 YYEKEE (reference sequence). CDR3 length equals 15 residues.

This clone has just one count. The CDR3 sequence: CASSQGLWTTSQNTEAFF. CDR3 in DNA: TGTGCCAGCAGCCAGGGTCTTTGGACAACTAGCCAGAACACTGAAGCTTTCTTT. The chain joins TRBV16 to TRBJ1-1, with D perhaps matching TRBD1 (5 bases). Germline CDR1 KGHSY, CDR2 FQNENV. V lost 3 bases and J 1 base, leaving 21 bases between the germline ends. The length of the CDR3 is 18 residues.

The chain recombines TRBV19 with TRBJ1-5, with D perhaps TRBD1 (6 bases). The CDR3 contains 14 residues. V shed 3 bases and J shed 4 bases, with 10 bases lying between them. Per the germline V gene, CDR1 is LNHDA and CDR2 is SQIVND (reference sequence). CDR3 residues: CASSIITGNQPQHF. CDR3 DNA sequence: TGTGCCAGTAGTATTATAACAGGGAATCAGCCCCAGCATTTT.